Listed below are T cell receptor beta chains from one sample, sequenced in a study of technical replicates of blood from a few donors. Clones were read by immunoSEQ multiplex PCR, and TCRdb kept only the in-frame ones, dropping some. The sample gives roughly 87,000 clones, roughly nine tenths of which show up once; around 0.4% is in the top ten. The sequencing sample was made of T cells isolated from PBMCs. The receptors stem from a human donor in good health. Both conserved end residues are part of each CDR3. Fields, in order: V gene, CDR3 length, clone size, D gene, J gene, CDR3 protein, CDR3 DNA. A D gene is named only where the DNA matches it firmly. Expanded clones are given a class, and other clones once, few, many or no size at all.

TRBV27,13,.,.,TRBJ1-1,CASSPHGNTEAFF,TGTGCCAGCAGTCCCCACGGGAACACTGAAGCTTTCTTT
TRBV2,14,.,.,TRBJ2-5,CASSEDQGWETQYF,TGTGCCAGCAGTGAAGATCAGGGTTGGGAGACCCAGTACTTC
TRBV19,14,once,.,TRBJ2-2,CASSSGTPGGELFF,TGTGCCAGTAGTAGCGGGACGCCTGGGGGGGAGCTGTTTTTT
TRBV18,18,.,TRBD2,TRBJ2-2,CASSSREIGGRRTGELFF,TGTGCCAGCTCATCGCGGGAAATCGGCGGGAGACGAACCGGGGAGCTGTTTTTT
TRBV18,15,.,TRBD1,TRBJ2-7,CASSPWDRALYEQYF,TGTGCCAGCTCACCCTGGGACAGGGCCCTCTACGAGCAGTACTTC
TRBV28,13,.,TRBD2,TRBJ2-7,CASSRAGGPEQYF,TGTGCCAGCAGTCGAGCGGGAGGGCCCGAGCAGTACTTC
TRBV7-2,11,.,.,TRBJ2-7,CASTGAYEQYF,TGTGCCAGCACGGGGGCCTACGAGCAGTACTTC
TRBV11-2,11,.,TRBD1,TRBJ1-1,CASSSGGEAFF,TGTGCCAGCAGCTCAGGGGGTGAAGCTTTCTTT
TRBV10-3,14,once,.,TRBJ1-5,CAIRNGTSNQPQHF,TGTGCCATCAGGAACGGGACAAGCAATCAGCCCCAGCATTTT
TRBV2,14,.,.,TRBJ1-5,CASSEGRSNQPQHF,TGTGCCAGCAGTGAGGGCCGTAGCAATCAGCCCCAGCATTTT
TRBV4-1,16,.,TRBD1,TRBJ1-2,CASSQDTGGLYYGYTF,TGCGCCAGCAGCCAGGACACAGGGGGCCTTTACTATGGCTACACCTTC
TRBV7-2,14,.,TRBD1,TRBJ2-7,CASSLSDRGYEQYF,TGTGCCAGCAGCTTATCGGACAGGGGCTACGAGCAGTACTTC
TRBV25-1,13,.,.,TRBJ1-1,CASTWTALNEAFF,TGTGCCAGCACCTGGACAGCTCTTAATGAAGCTTTCTTT
TRBV29-1,13,once,.,TRBJ2-5,CSVDSLAWETQYF,TGCAGCGTTGATTCTCTAGCGTGGGAGACCCAGTACTTC
TRBV2,15,.,TRBD2,TRBJ2-3,CASSEGGRLGDTQYF,TGTGCCAGCAGTGAGGGCGGGAGGCTGGGGGATACGCAGTATTTT
TRBV9,14,once,TRBD2,TRBJ2-7,CASSVGAGEYEQYF,TGTGCCAGCAGCGTAGGGGCGGGAGAATACGAGCAGTACTTC
TRBV7-9,15,.,TRBD2,TRBJ2-1,CASSLVLAGGTEQFF,TGTGCCAGCAGCTTAGTACTAGCGGGAGGCACTGAGCAGTTCTTC
TRBV6-5,13,.,.,TRBJ1-1,CASSKPPGTEAFF,TGTGCCAGCAGTAAACCCCCGGGGACTGAAGCTTTCTTT
TRBV6-4,15,.,TRBD2,TRBJ2-1,CASSQLAEFYNEQFF,TGTGCCAGCAGTCAACTAGCGGAGTTTTACAATGAGCAGTTCTTC
TRBV5-1,15,.,.,TRBJ2-5,CASSLITSRSETQYF,TGCGCCAGCAGCTTGATCACTAGCCGTTCGGAGACCCAGTACTTC
TRBV7-9,15,.,.,TRBJ2-5,CASSLAVGLQETQYF,TGTGCCAGCAGCTTAGCGGTGGGGCTGCAAGAGACCCAGTACTTC
TRBV6-5,15,.,.,TRBJ1-1,CASSYGIGGSTEAFF,TGTGCCAGCAGTTACGGAATTGGGGGGAGCACTGAAGCTTTCTTT
TRBV27,15,few,.,TRBJ1-1,CASSFDRGANTEAFF,TGTGCCAGCAGTTTTGATCGGGGGGCCAACACTGAAGCTTTCTTT
TRBV2,17,.,.,TRBJ1-3,CASTAWETYASGNTIYF,TGTGCCAGCACCGCCTGGGAGACATACGCCTCTGGAAACACCATATATTTT
TRBV19,15,.,TRBD1,TRBJ1-4,CATRDSIATNEKLFF,TGTGCCACCCGGGACAGTATTGCAACTAATGAAAAACTGTTTTTT
TRBV9,13,.,.,TRBJ1-1,CASSVDELTEAFF,TGTGCCAGCAGCGTAGACGAGCTCACTGAAGCTTTCTTT
TRBV7-2,14,.,.,TRBJ2-3,CASSLVGATDTQYF,TGTGCCAGCAGCTTAGTCGGAGCCACAGATACGCAGTATTTT
TRBV27,14,.,.,TRBJ2-3,CASSSLGGGDTQYF,TGTGCCAGCAGTTCCCTCGGGGGAGGAGATACGCAGTATTTT
TRBV27,20,.,.,TRBJ2-2,CASSLSLRLAGERGTGELFF,.
TRBV5-8,13,.,.,TRBJ2-7,CASSLDTTYEQYF,TGTGCCAGCAGCTTGGACACGACCTACGAGCAGTACTTC
TRBV30,15,.,TRBD2,TRBJ2-4,CAWSKGLAGENIQYF,TGTGCCTGGAGTAAAGGCCTAGCGGGAGAAAACATTCAGTACTTC
TRBV9,13,.,.,TRBJ2-1,CASSGTIYNEQFF,TGTGCCAGCAGCGGGACTATCTACAATGAGCAGTTCTTC
TRBV19,14,.,.,TRBJ2-7,CATSTGPSSYEQYF,TGTGCCACCTCAACAGGGCCGAGCTCCTACGAGCAGTACTTC
TRBV7-2,16,.,.,TRBJ1-3,CASSRSSGNSGNTIYF,TGTGCCAGCAGCCGATCGTCGGGGAACTCTGGAAACACCATATATTTT
TRBV5-1,14,.,TRBD1,TRBJ1-2,CASSPGQGDYGYTF,TGCGCCAGCAGCCCCGGACAGGGCGACTATGGCTACACCTTC
TRBV5-8,14,once,TRBD2,TRBJ2-1,CASRPSGRINEQFF,TGTGCCAGCAGGCCTAGCGGGAGGATAAATGAGCAGTTCTTC
TRBV27,15,.,TRBD2,TRBJ2-3,CASSLAGGYTDTQYF,TGTGCCAGCAGTTTAGCGGGAGGGTACACAGATACGCAGTATTTT
TRBV7-3,18,.,TRBD1,TRBJ2-2,CASSLIAYRGTGTGELFF,TGTGCCAGCAGCTTAATTGCCTACCGGGGGACAGGGACCGGGGAGCTGTTTTTT
TRBV29-1,11,once,.,TRBJ1-2,CSVRERYGYTF,TGCAGCGTCCGGGAGCGCTATGGCTACACCTTC
TRBV5-4,15,.,TRBD2,TRBJ2-7,CASSSPGLAEYEQYF,TGTGCCAGCAGCTCCCCGGGACTAGCTGAGTACGAGCAGTACTTC
TRBV7-9,14,.,TRBD1,TRBJ1-1,CASSADRANTEAFF,TGTGCCAGCAGCGCGGACAGGGCGAACACTGAAGCTTTCTTT
TRBV18,15,.,TRBD1,TRBJ1-5,CASSLTGDSNQPQHF,TGTGCCAGCTCACTGACAGGGGATAGCAATCAGCCCCAGCATTTT
TRBV4-3,13,.,.,TRBJ1-1,CASSQDHYTEAFF,TGCGCCAGCAGCCAAGATCACTACACTGAAGCTTTCTTT
TRBV29-1,14,.,TRBD2,TRBJ2-5,CSATSGRGQETQYF,TGCAGCGCCACTAGCGGGAGGGGCCAAGAGACCCAGTACTTC
TRBV11-2,15,once,.,TRBJ2-7,CASSLGTGFMSEQYF,TGTGCCAGCAGCTTAGGTACAGGGTTTATGTCCGAGCAGTACTTC
TRBV7-3,13,.,.,TRBJ2-5,CASSLGTMETQYF,TGTGCCAGCAGCTTAGGAACTATGGAGACCCAGTACTTC
TRBV10-3,14,.,.,TRBJ2-2,CAISNAGGSGELFF,TGTGCCATCAGTAACGCCGGGGGTAGCGGGGAGCTGTTTTTT
TRBV4-1,15,.,TRBD2,TRBJ2-7,CASRPRTSGSYEQYF,TGCGCCAGCAGGCCTCGGACTAGCGGGAGCTACGAGCAGTACTTC
TRBV5-8,13,.,.,TRBJ1-5,CASSYTEYQPQHF,TGTGCCAGCAGCTATACGGAGTATCAGCCCCAGCATTTT
TRBV6-5,14,.,.,TRBJ2-7,CASSYYAGPYEQYF,TGTGCCAGCAGTTATTACGCGGGGCCCTACGAGCAGTACTTC
TRBV9,16,.,TRBD1,TRBJ2-5,CASSETRQGREETQYF,TGTGCCAGCAGCGAGACAAGACAGGGGCGGGAAGAGACCCAGTACTTC
TRBV11-3,17,.,TRBD2,TRBJ2-3,CASSSTKLAEGTDTQYF,TGTGCCAGCAGCTCAACTAAACTAGCGGAGGGCACAGATACGCAGTATTTT
TRBV18,14,.,.,TRBJ2-7,CASSPPSSGNEQYF,TGTGCCAGCTCACCACCGAGCTCGGGGAACGAGCAGTACTTC
TRBV10-3,15,.,.,TRBJ1-2,CAISESVGAAYGYTF,TGTGCCATCAGTGAGAGTGTGGGGGCGGCCTATGGCTACACCTTC
TRBV2,13,.,.,TRBJ2-1,CATPGLARDEQFF,TGTGCCACCCCGGGGCTAGCGAGGGACGAGCAGTTCTTC
TRBV7-9,15,.,TRBD1,TRBJ2-2,CASSPGTGGSGELFF,TGTGCCAGCAGCCCCGGGACAGGGGGCTCCGGGGAGCTGTTTTTT
TRBV21-1,14,.,.,TRBJ2-7,CASSKASGSYEQYF,TGTGCCAGCAGCAAAGCTAGCGGGAGCTACGAGCAGTACTTC
TRBV29-1,14,.,.,TRBJ1-2,CSGGTRERAYGYTF,TGCAGCGGGGGGACAAGGGAACGGGCCTATGGCTACACCTTC
TRBV5-8,12,.,.,TRBJ2-1,CASSLKWQKQFF,TGTGCCAGCAGCTTGAAGTGGCAGAAGCAGTTCTTC